This T cell receptor (beta chain) emerged from a study of cytotoxic CD8 clonotypes in ibrutinib-treated CLL. About the research overall: Partial response occurred in 24 patients and complete response in 2; at median about 70 months, around 14 remained remitted and roughly 12 progressed. Sample averages reached 250,000 to 300,000 productive templates and approximately 93,000 productive rearrangements. General study points: At the start, clonality exceeded age-matched healthy donors and followed circulating CD8+ T-cell counts.

Assay: immunoSEQ multiplex PCR; the TCRdb copy retains only in-frame clones and omits some. The sample consists of tens of thousands of clones, roughly two thirds of them appearing once. There are a few counts of this clone. Its matching antigen is unknown. Genomic DNA in an amount of about 2 micrograms was extracted from cryopreserved PBMCs and used for the preparation of TCR beta libraries. Per the germline V gene, CDR1 is LNHDA and CDR2 is SQIVND (reference sequence). Trimming took 9 bases from V and 5 from J, leaving 13 bases between them. The CDR3 contains 12 residues. The material sequenced was PBMCs, taken at disease progression, from a patient treated with ibrutinib. This TCR was recovered from a human donor with chronic lymphocytic leukemia. The rearrangement links TRBV19 to TRBJ1-1, with unresolved D. Written as DNA, the CDR3 is TGTGCCAGCGCCCTTGGGAGGACTGAAGCTTTCTTT. It specifies CASALGRTEAFF.